This passage covers 3 T cell receptor beta chains from one sample sequenced in a study of T cell changes during pregnancy in multiple sclerosis. Here immunoSEQ multiplex PCR was the method, and the copy in TCRdb shows in-frame clones only, minus some. The sample contains nearly 110,000 clones, 75% to 95% of which appear only once. The specimen was peripheral blood, collected before pregnancy. Receptor source: a female donor with multiple sclerosis, enrolled in a pregnancy study.

This clone was seen only a few times. The chain uses TRBV18 and TRBJ1-5, with TRBD1 matching 7 bases. V lost 2 bases and J lost 4; bases outside the gene matches: 8. Germline V gene sequence: CDR1 KGHSH, CDR2 LQKENI. The CDR3 length is 16 residues. CDR3 sequence: CASSPEGTEINQPQHF. The DNA for the CDR3 is TGTGCCAGCTCACCAGAGGGGACAGAAATTAATCAGCCCCAGCATTTT. The full variable domain, its missing parts supplied by reference TRBV18 and TRBJ1-5, is NAGVMQNPRHLVRRRGQEARLRCSPMKGHSHVYWYRQLPEEGLKFMVYLQKENIIDESGMPKERFSAEFPKEGPSILRIQQVVRGDSAAYFCASSPEGTEINQPQHFGDGTRLSIL.

This rearrangement joins TRBV7-2 to TRBJ1-5; D not certain. The germline V and J ends were trimmed by 5 bases and 6 bases, with 14 bases remaining between them. Germline V gene data show CDR1 as SGHTA and CDR2 as FQGNSA. This CDR3 region has 14 residues. CDR3 nucleotides: TGTGCCAGCAGCGGATCATTCCTAGGTCAGCCCCAGCATTTT. Protein: CASSGSFLGQPQHF.

A single count supports this clone. V and J are TRBV11-1 and TRBJ2-3, with 7 nucleotides matching TRBD1. This CDR3 is built from 17 residues. V lost 5 bases and J lost 2; bases outside the gene matches: 13. The germline V gene has CDR1 SGHAT and CDR2 FQDESV (reference sequence). The CDR3 loop is CASSLGTAKDITDTQYF. The CDR3 DNA reads as TGTGCCAGCAGCCTAGGGACAGCAAAAGACATCACAGATACGCAGTATTTT.